This is a list of T cell receptor beta chains from one sample in a study of human T cells and chemical hapten exposure. TCRdb reprocessed the RACE reads with MiXCR, giving one entry per CDR3 protein. The sample records 180,000 or so distinct CDR3 sequences, 20% to 25% being singletons. The sample consisted of whole blood, taken in connection with sensitization to the hapten diphenylcyclopropenone (DPC). Source of these receptors: a woman in her 50s with alopecia areata. Some clones in this sample may be carry-over from other donors' samples. Each CDR3 is given with its conserved first and last residue. The D gene is left open where the match is weak. Only part of the rows carry a size: once, few, many, or a class if the clone is expanded.

CASSFDQGEGLNQPQHF TGTGCCAGCAGCTTTGACCAGGGGGAAGGCCTAAACCAGCCCCAGCATTTT TRBV5-8 few TRBJ1-5 TRBD1
CASSLANQPRTQYF TGTGCCAGCAGCTTGGCCAACCAGCCCCGGACCCAGTACTTC TRBV5-5 NA TRBJ2-5 NA
CSARGVHDRGETQYF TGCAGTGCTAGAGGTGTACATGACAGGGGTGAGACCCAGTACTTC TRBV20-1 NA TRBJ2-5 TRBD1
CSVPAGEPGLAEYNEQFF TGCAGCGTCCCGGCGGGCGAACCGGGACTAGCGGAATACAATGAGCAGTTCTTC TRBV29-1 few TRBJ2-1 TRBD2
CASSRRITNEKLFF TGTGCCAGCAGCCGCCGAATAACTAATGAAAAACTGTTTTTT TRBV3-1 NA TRBJ1-4 NA
CASSQGTPYEQYF TGTGCCAGCAGCCAGGGGACCCCCTACGAGCAGTACTTC TRBV3-1 NA TRBJ2-7 NA
CASSKPTVYEQYF TGTGCCAGCAGCAAGCCCACGGTCTACGAGCAGTACTTC TRBV21-1 NA TRBJ2-7 NA
CSARDLGAGTYEQYF TGCAGTGCTAGAGATCTAGGCGCAGGGACCTACGAGCAGTACTTC TRBV20-1 few TRBJ2-7 NA
CASSLTRLYNEQFF TGTGCCAGCAGCTTAACTAGATTATACAATGAGCAGTTCTTC TRBV11-3 few TRBJ2-1 NA
CASSADRTGKLFF TGCGCCAGCAGCGCGGACAGGACGGGAAAACTGTTTTTT TRBV5-1 few TRBJ1-4 TRBD1
CAISETSGANVLTF TGTGCCATCAGTGAGACTTCTGGGGCCAACGTCCTGACTTTC TRBV10-3 few TRBJ2-6 NA